Below are 28 T cell receptor beta chains sequenced from a single sample in a study of T cells in lung cancer brain metastases. Clones were sequenced by immunoSEQ multiplex PCR, and TCRdb holds only the in-frame ones, with some missing. The table has about 4,200 clones, about 90% seen once. Sample: tumor tissue from the primary lung tumor. The source is a man in his 60s with non-small cell lung cancer.

This chain uses TRBV27 with TRBJ1-4; no clear D gene. The CDR3 contains 17 residues. Germline assignment: CDR1 MNHEY and CDR2 SMNVEV (reference sequence). V was trimmed by 5 bases and J by 0 bases, leaving 16 bases between them. The CDR3 reads CASSPRRWKTTNEKLFF. The CDR3 DNA reads TGTGCCAGCAGTCCACGAAGGTGGAAAACAACTAATGAAAAACTGTTTTTT.

The chain combines TRBV6-1 with TRBJ2-7, with D maybe TRBD2 (6 bases). V dropped 1 base and J dropped 12 bases, with 19 bases sitting between them. CDR1 is MNHNS, CDR2 SASEGT, per germline. The length of the CDR3 is 14 residues. The CDR3, as DNA: TGTGCCAGCAGTGAAGGGTTTGGCGGGACGGCTCTGTACTTC. Its translation: CASSEGFGGTALYF.

This rearrangement joins TRBV7-9 to TRBJ2-1, with 9 bases that match TRBD1. V lost 5 bases to trimming and J lost 4 bases; unmatched junction nucleotides: 9. CDR1 is SEHNR and CDR2 is FQNEAQ in the germline V gene (reference sequence). This CDR3 contains 16 residues. Written as DNA, the CDR3 is TGTGCCAGCAGCGCCGTGACAGGGGGAAATTACAATGAGCAGTTCTTC. Translated, it gives CASSAVTGGNYNEQFF.

The rearrangement links TRBV6-1 to TRBJ2-5; 11 positions match TRBD2. The V gene end was trimmed by 1 base and the J gene end by 2 bases; junction bases not matched to a gene: 0. The CDR3 is 15 residues long. Germline CDR1 and CDR2: MNHNS and SASEGT. CDR3 sequence (DNA): TGTGCCAGCAGTGAAGTAGCGGGGGGGCAAGAGACCCAGTACTTC. Protein sequence: CASSEVAGGQETQYF.

This clone came up once. The V and J genes are TRBV11-3 and TRBJ1-4; TRBD1 might be the D (5 bases). CDR1 is SGHNT and CDR2 is YENEEA in the germline V gene. The CDR3 loop spans 15 amino acids. Trimming shortened V by 3 bases and J by 3 bases, and 11 bases separated the two germline ends. CDR3 coding DNA: TGTGCCAGCAGCTTCGGGGGAGGCCCTAATGAAAAACTGTTTTTT. Translation: CASSFGGGPNEKLFF. Using reference TRBV11-3 and TRBJ1-4 for the parts outside the CDR3, the full variable domain is EAGVVQSPRYKIIEKKQPVAFWCNPISGHNTLYWYLQNLGQGPELLIRYENEEAVDDSQLPKDRFSAERLKGVDSTLKIQPAELGDSAVYLCASSFGGGPNEKLFFGSGTQLSVL.

This chain joins TRBV2 and TRBJ1-2, with TRBD1 matching over 11 bases. Germline loops: CDR1 SNHLY, CDR2 FYNNEI. This CDR3 contains 15 residues. V gave up 2 bases and J gave up 6 bases; unmatched junction bases: 5. CDR3 in DNA: TGTGCCAGCAGTGAATCTCGGACAGGGGGCAATGGCTACACCTTC. Its protein product is CASSESRTGGNGYTF.

V usage is TRBV7-6 and J usage is TRBJ2-3; D possibly corresponds to TRBD1 (5 bases). The CDR3 is 18 amino acids. CDR1 is SGHVS, CDR2 FNYEAQ, per germline. The ends were cut back, 5 bases at V and 0 bases at J, with 21 bases in the middle. The CDR3 protein is CASSRRPAQASSTDTQYF. CDR3 sequence (DNA): TGTGCCAGCAGCCGACGACCGGCACAGGCCTCTAGCACAGATACGCAGTATTTT.

The chain carries TRBV7-9 and TRBJ2-5; 7 nucleotides line up with TRBD2. After removal of 5 bases from V and 2 bases from J, the junction contained 5 bases not matched to a gene. Germline V gives CDR1 SEHNR, CDR2 FQNEAQ (reference sequence). CDR3 length equals 14 residues. The CDR3 reads CASSPPSGQETQYF. CDR3 DNA: TGTGCCAGCAGCCCTCCTAGCGGTCAAGAGACCCAGTACTTC.

The rearrangement joins TRBV7-2 to TRBJ2-3, with TRBD1 as a possible D gene (6 bases). The CDR3 is made up of 15 amino acids. The V end was cut by 4 bases, the J end by 3 bases, with 14 bases between. Germline V gives CDR1 SGHTA, CDR2 FQGNSA. CDR3 nucleotide sequence: TGTGCCAGCAGCTCTGGGGGTACAGGGACAGATACGCAGTATTTT. Its protein product is CASSSGGTGTDTQYF.

The chain links TRBV7-9 to TRBJ2-7; no reliable D call. The CDR3 has 13 amino acids. V lost 2 bases and J lost 0, with 5 bases in between. Germline V gives CDR1 SEHNR, CDR2 FQNEAQ (reference sequence). The CDR3 region is CASSLLNSYEQYF. DNA for the CDR3: TGTGCCAGCAGCTTATTAAACTCCTACGAGCAGTACTTC.

As to this clone: Other nucleotide sequences from this sample produce the same CDR3. This chain connects TRBV5-4 to TRBJ1-2; D perhaps matches TRBD1 (5 bases). Between the trimmed V and J ends, which lost 4 bases and 4 bases, there was a span of 14 bases. The germline CDR1 and CDR2 sequences are SGHNT and YYREEE (reference sequence). The CDR3 consists of 14 residues. The CDR3 coding sequence is TGTGCCAGCAGCCAAGACCCTGGGGCCTATGGCTACACCTTC. Translation gives CASSQDPGAYGYTF.

The J gene is TRBJ2-7, the V gene TRBV2; 8 nucleotides agree with TRBD1. V was pared by 6 bases and J by 6 bases, with 16 bases of the junction left unmatched. This CDR3 is built from 16 residues. Germline loops: CDR1 SNHLY, CDR2 FYNNEI. For the CDR3, the DNA is TGTGCCAGCAGGATAATAACAGGGGGAGACCCCGTCGAGCAGTACTTC. It is translated as CASRIITGGDPVEQYF. Based on the CDR3 plus reference TRBV2 and TRBJ2-7, the full variable domain is EPEVTQTPSHQVTQMGQEVILRCVPISNHLYFYWYRQILGQKVEFLVSFYNNEISEKSEIFDDQFSVERPDGSNFTLKIRSTKLEDSAMYFCASRIITGGDPVEQYFGPGTRLTVT.

The V call is TRBV7-3, the J call TRBJ1-6, with D possibly being TRBD1 (5 bases). Germline V gives CDR1 SGHTA, CDR2 FQGTGA. CDR3 size: 15 residues. The V gene lost 4 bases and the J gene lost 9 bases, with 16 bases spanning the gap. In DNA form, the CDR3 reads TGTGCCAGCAGCTCAACAGGAAACTCGGGTTCACCCCTCCACTTT. Its translation is CASSSTGNSGSPLHF.

The V and J genes are TRBV7-6 and TRBJ1-5; D remains ambiguous. Germline CDR1 is SGHVS and CDR2 is FNYEAQ. The length of the CDR3 is 14 residues. V lost 1 base to trimming and J lost 0 bases, with 4 bases between them. Here the CDR3 reads CASSLEVSNQPQHF. CDR3 coding DNA: TGTGCCAGCAGCTTAGAGGTTAGCAATCAGCCCCAGCATTTT.

This chain connects TRBV18 to TRBJ2-5; TRBD2 matches 10 bases. Trimming removed 3 bases from V and 6 bases from J; junction bases left unmatched: 7. Germline V gene lookup returns CDR1 KGHSH and CDR2 LQKENI. CDR3 length: 15 residues. The CDR3 sequence: CASSPRIAGGQTQYF. CDR3 DNA: TGTGCCAGCTCACCTCGGATAGCGGGGGGCCAGACCCAGTACTTC. The full variable domain, its missing parts supplied by reference TRBV18 and TRBJ2-5, is NAGVMQNPRHLVRRRGQEARLRCSPMKGHSHVYWYRQLPEEGLKFMVYLQKENIIDESGMPKERFSAEFPKEGPSILRIQQVVRGDSAAYFCASSPRIAGGQTQYFGPGTRLLVL.

The chain uses TRBV5-6 and TRBJ2-1; D perhaps matches TRBD2 (6 bases). From germline, CDR1 is SGHDT and CDR2 YYEEEE. V shed 4 bases and J shed 4 bases, with 15 bases lying between them. The CDR3 sequence is 15 residues long. The CDR3 DNA follows: TGTGCCAGCAGCATGGGGGGATTAGGGTACAATGAGCAGTTCTTC. Its translation is CASSMGGLGYNEQFF.

This chain uses TRBV10-3 with TRBJ1-5; a weak D match, TRBD1 (5 bases). The V and J ends lost 2 bases and 3 bases respectively, with 8 bases between them. The CDR3 has 14 amino acids. Germline V gives CDR1 ENHRY, CDR2 SYGVKD. The CDR3 loop is CAISELGDNQPQHF. In DNA form, the CDR3 reads TGTGCCATCAGTGAGCTGGGGGACAATCAGCCCCAGCATTTT.

This chain joins TRBV9 and TRBJ2-2; 7 positions agree with TRBD2. This CDR3 is built from 18 residues. V lost 0 bases and J lost 5; bases outside the gene matches: 13. The germline V gene has CDR1 SGDLS and CDR2 YYNGEE. The CDR3 sequence: CASSVAGGGPKGTGELFF. As DNA, the CDR3 is TGTGCCAGCAGCGTAGCGGGGGGAGGGCCAAAAGGGACCGGGGAGCTGTTTTTT.

The chain recombines TRBV29-1 with TRBJ2-2; D not certain. Germline V gene sequence: CDR1 SQVTM, CDR2 ANQGSEA. This CDR3 has 14 amino acids. Here the CDR3 reads CRLHLPANTGELFF. The DNA for the CDR3 is TGCAGACTCCACTTACCTGCGAACACCGGGGAGCTGTTTTTT.

The J gene is TRBJ2-1, the V gene TRBV29-1; D remains unclear. In germline, CDR1 is SQVTM, CDR2 ANQGSEA. CDR3 size: 12 residues. V lost 3 bases and J lost 2, with 5 bases in between. CDR3 loop: CSVDLAYNEQFF. DNA of the CDR3: TGCAGCGTTGATCTAGCCTACAATGAGCAGTTCTTC.

This rearrangement joins TRBV5-1 to TRBJ2-3; tentative D call: TRBD2 (6 bases). Germline CDR1 is SGHRS and CDR2 is YFSETQ. V dropped 4 bases and J dropped 11 bases, with 14 bases sitting between them. The CDR3 runs 12 residues. The CDR3: CASSPEGSQQYF. CDR3 bases: TGCGCCAGCAGCCCGGAGGGAAGCCAGCAGTATTTT.

CDR3 DNA: TGTGCCAGTAGTTCGGTTGACAGGGGGCTTCTCAACTATGGCTACACCTTC. This encodes CASSSVDRGLLNYGYTF. The V and J genes are TRBV19 and TRBJ1-2; 10 nucleotides match TRBD1. The ends lost 5 bases at V and 2 bases at J; junction bases unmatched: 11. The V gene's germline CDR1 is LNHDA and CDR2 SQIVND (reference sequence). This CDR3 comprises 17 residues.

This sequence joins TRBV4-2 and TRBJ1-1, with D possibly matching TRBD1 (5 bases). CDR1 and CDR2 from the germline V gene are LGHNA and YNFKEQ. The CDR3 consists of 18 residues. V dropped 0 bases and J dropped 1 base, with 18 bases sitting between them. In DNA form, the CDR3 reads TGTGCCAGCAGCCAAGAAAGGCTTCGGGGCGCGGCGAACACTGAAGCTTTCTTT. Its protein product is CASSQERLRGAANTEAFF.

This chain connects TRBV30 to TRBJ1-6, with 9 bases aligning to TRBD1. The ends lost 3 bases at V and 8 bases at J; junction bases unmatched: 14. Germline loops: CDR1 GTSNPN, CDR2 SVGIG (reference sequence). The CDR3 totals 17 residues. Written as DNA, the CDR3 is TGTGCCTGGAGGTTCCCGCAGGACAGGGGCTTTCATTCACCCCTCCACTTT. It specifies CAWRFPQDRGFHSPLHF.

CDR3 protein: CASSERQVYGYTF. CDR3 nucleotides: TGTGCCAGCAGTGAGAGACAGGTCTATGGCTACACCTTC. This chain connects TRBV2 to TRBJ1-2, with D perhaps TRBD1 (6 bases). Deletions cut 3 bases from V and 4 bases from J, with 9 bases between. The CDR3 covers 13 residues. CDR1 is SNHLY, CDR2 FYNNEI, per germline.

This rearrangement joins TRBV11-1 to TRBJ1-1; no reliable D call. V was shortened by 5 bases and J by 1 base, with 11 bases between the two germline ends. This CDR3 has 14 amino acids. The germline gives CDR1 SGHAT, CDR2 FQDESV (reference sequence). The CDR3 loop is CASSPVGWNTEAFF. The DNA of the CDR3 is TGTGCCAGCAGCCCCGTCGGGTGGAACACTGAAGCTTTCTTT.

V is TRBV2 and J is TRBJ2-6; no definite D call. Trimming took 3 bases from V and 6 from J, leaving 9 bases between them. Germline assignment: CDR1 SNHLY and CDR2 FYNNEI. The CDR3 has 14 amino acids. Here the CDR3 reads CASSDRQLANVLTF. The CDR3 nucleotides are TGTGCCAGCAGTGATCGGCAGTTGGCCAACGTCCTGACTTTC.

V usage is TRBV29-1 and J usage is TRBJ2-7; tentatively, D is TRBD1 (5 bases). Between the trimmed V and J ends, which lost 4 bases and 7 bases, there was a span of 11 bases. The germline gives CDR1 SQVTM, CDR2 ANQGSEA. The CDR3 spans 11 residues. CDR3 nucleotide sequence: TGCAGCGTTGTTGTCGCAGGGGAGCAGTACTTC. This gives the protein CSVVVAGEQYF.